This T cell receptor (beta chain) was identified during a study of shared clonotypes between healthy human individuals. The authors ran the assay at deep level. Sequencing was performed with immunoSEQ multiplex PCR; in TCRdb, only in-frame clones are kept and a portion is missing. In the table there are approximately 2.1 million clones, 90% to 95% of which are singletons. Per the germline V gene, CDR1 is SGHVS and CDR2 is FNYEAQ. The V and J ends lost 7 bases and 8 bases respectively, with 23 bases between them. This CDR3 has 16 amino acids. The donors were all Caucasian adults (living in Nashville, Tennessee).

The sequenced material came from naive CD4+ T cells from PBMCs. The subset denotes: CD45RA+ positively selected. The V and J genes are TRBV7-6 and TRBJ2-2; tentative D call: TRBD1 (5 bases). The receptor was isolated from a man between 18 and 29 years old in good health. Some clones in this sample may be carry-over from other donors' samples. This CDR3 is CASTEAIGRAAGELFF. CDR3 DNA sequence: TGTGCCAGCACCGAGGCGATAGGCAGGGCCGCGGGGGAGCTGTTTTTT. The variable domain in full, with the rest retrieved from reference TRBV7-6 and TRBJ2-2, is GAGVSQSPRYKVTKRGQDVALRCDPISGHVSLYWYRQALGQGPEFLTYFNYEAQQDKSGLPNDRFSAERPEGSISTLTIQRTEQRDSAMYRCASTEAIGRAAGELFFGEGSRLTVL.